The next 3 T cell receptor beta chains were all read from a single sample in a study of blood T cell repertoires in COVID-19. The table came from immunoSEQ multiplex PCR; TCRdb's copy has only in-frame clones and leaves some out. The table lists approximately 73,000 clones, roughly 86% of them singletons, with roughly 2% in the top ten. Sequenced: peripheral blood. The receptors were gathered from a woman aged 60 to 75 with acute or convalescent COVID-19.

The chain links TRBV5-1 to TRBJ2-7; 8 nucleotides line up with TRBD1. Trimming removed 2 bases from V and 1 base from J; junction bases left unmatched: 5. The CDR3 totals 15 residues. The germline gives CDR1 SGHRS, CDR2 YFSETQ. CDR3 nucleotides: TGCGCCAGCAGCTTACTACAGGGGGTTTCCTACGAGCAGTACTTC. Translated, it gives CASSLLQGVSYEQYF.

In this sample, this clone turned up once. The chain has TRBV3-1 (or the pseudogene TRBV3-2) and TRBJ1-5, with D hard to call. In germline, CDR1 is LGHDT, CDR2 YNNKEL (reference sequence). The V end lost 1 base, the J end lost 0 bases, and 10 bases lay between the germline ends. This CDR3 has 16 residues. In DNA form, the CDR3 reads TGTGCCAGCAGCCAAGGACACGCACTTAGCAATCAGCCCCAGCATTTT. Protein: CASSQGHALSNQPQHF.

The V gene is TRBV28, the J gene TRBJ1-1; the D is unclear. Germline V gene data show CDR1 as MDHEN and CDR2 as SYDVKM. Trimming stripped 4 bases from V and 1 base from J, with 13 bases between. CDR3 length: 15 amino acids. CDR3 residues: CASSSPSGGNTEAFF. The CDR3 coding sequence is TGTGCCAGCAGTTCCCCCTCCGGAGGGAACACTGAAGCTTTCTTT. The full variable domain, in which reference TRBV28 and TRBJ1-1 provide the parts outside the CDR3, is DVKVTQSSRYLVKRTGEKVFLECVQDMDHENMFWYRQDPGLGLRLIYFSYDVKMKEKGDIPEGYSVSREKKERFSLILESASTNQTSMYLCASSSPSGGNTEAFFGQGTRLTVV.